The rows below give T cell receptor beta chains drawn from one sample of a study of low-dose radiotherapy and immunotherapy resistance in tumors. Via MiXCR, TCRdb re-called the reads, giving one row per CDR3 protein. This table has about 89,000 distinct CDR3 sequences, 9.4% appearing once. The sample here was PBMCs, taken before treatment. Receptor source: a male donor with prostate cancer. Both conserved end residues are trimmed from each CDR3. Fields, in order: V gene, clone size, J gene, D gene, CDR3 protein. The D gene is left open where the match is weak. The size entry is marked missing in some rows and otherwise reads once, few, many or a size class.

V: TRBV2; size: .; J: TRBJ2-7; D: .; CDR3: ASTQGYEQY
V: TRBV28; size: many; J: TRBJ2-3; D: TRBD1; CDR3: ASSQTGSSTDTQY
V: TRBV7-8; size: many; J: TRBJ2-2; D: .; CDR3: ASSLNFREYTGELF
V: TRBV5-3; size: many; J: TRBJ2-2; D: .; CDR3: ASSLLNTGELF
V: TRBV2; size: many; J: TRBJ2-3; D: TRBD1; CDR3: ATKDRVADTQY
V: TRBV29-1; size: many; J: TRBJ1-4; D: .; CDR3: SVNGATNEKLF
V: TRBV7-2; size: .; J: TRBJ2-5; D: .; CDR3: ASSFREGQETQY
V: TRBV19; size: many; J: TRBJ1-2; D: .; CDR3: ASSSRINTYT
V: TRBV14; size: many; J: TRBJ2-5; D: .; CDR3: ASSQGRWGETQY
V: TRBV2; size: .; J: TRBJ2-3; D: .; CDR3: ASSWTANTDTQY
V: TRBV10-3; size: many; J: TRBJ1-2; D: TRBD1; CDR3: AITRDRPITTIGYT
V: TRBV28; size: many; J: TRBJ2-3; D: TRBD2; CDR3: ASRGGVDTQY
V: TRBV29-1; size: many; J: TRBJ2-7; D: .; CDR3: SVATAYEQY